The next 28 T cell receptor beta chains were all read from a single sample in a study of post-analysis software for immune sequencing data. Carried by the TCR beta cDNA libraries were unique molecular identifiers. TCRdb independently ran MiXCR on the PCR reads; one entry per CDR3 protein. The sample holds roughly 800,000 distinct CDR3 sequences; 25% to 30% are singletons and the top ten take 0.56%. These TCRs are of unknown antigen specificity. Study results and caveats: When patients were compared with controls, a handful of TRBV segments were more frequent, TRBV5-6, TRBV5-1 and TRBV20-1 among them.

Sample: blood. These receptors were collected from a girl under 18 with multiple sclerosis.

There are a few counts of this clonotype. The V and J genes are TRBV20-1 and TRBJ2-1, with 8 bases matching TRBD2. There are 13 residues in the CDR3. J was trimmed by 2 bases and V by 7 bases; bases with no gene match: 4. Per germline, CDR1 DFQATT and CDR2 SNEGSKA (reference sequence). CDR3 DNA: TGCAGTGTAACGCGGGGGGCCTACAATGAGCAGTTCTTC. Its translation is CSVTRGAYNEQFF.

The DNA for the CDR3 is TGCAGTGCTAGAGATCCGTTGGAGCGTACGATCGGCATTGAGCAGTACTTC. Amino acids: CSARDPLERTIGIEQYF. The chain combines TRBV20-1 with TRBJ2-7; D not certain. Germline assignment: CDR1 DFQATT and CDR2 SNEGSKA (reference sequence). This CDR3 region has 17 residues. V was trimmed by 0 bases and J by 7 bases, leaving 25 bases between them.

There are a few counts of this clonotype. The V call is TRBV4-1, the J call TRBJ1-2; possibly TRBD1 for D (6 bases). The germline V gene encodes CDR1 MGHRA and CDR2 YSYEKL. Trimming cost V 3 bases and J 7 bases, with 12 bases left between them. The CDR3 has 13 amino acids. CDR3 sequence reads: CASSQIGGSGYTF. CDR3 in DNA: TGCGCCAGCAGCCAGATAGGGGGGTCTGGCTACACCTTC.

V gene TRBV10-3 combines with J gene TRBJ1-6, with 8 positions matching TRBD1. Germline CDR1 and CDR2: ENHRY and SYGVKD. This CDR3 region has 14 residues. V was pared by 8 bases and J by 8 bases, with 8 bases of the junction left unmatched. In DNA form, the CDR3 reads TGTGCCATCGGTCTAGGACAGGGTGATTCACCCCTCCACTTT. It codes for CAIGLGQGDSPLHF.

CDR3 nucleotide sequence: TGCAGCGTCGGGACAGGGAACTCCTACGAGCAGTACTTC. It yields the protein CSVGTGNSYEQYF. This chain links TRBV29-1 with TRBJ2-7; 9 nucleotides align to TRBD1. Per the germline V gene, CDR1 is SQVTM and CDR2 is ANQGSEA. This CDR3 has 13 amino acids. V lost 6 bases, J lost 0 bases, and 3 bases stayed unmatched.

This clonotype has more than one count but fewer than ten. J is TRBJ1-2 and V is TRBV6-6; 9 bases agree with TRBD1. The CDR3 contains 15 residues. The V gene's germline CDR1 is MNHNY and CDR2 SVGAGI (reference sequence). Unmatched junction bases numbered 10, after V lost 6 bases and J lost 5 bases. Here the CDR3 reads CASSGGQGVSYGYTF. The CDR3, as DNA: TGTGCCAGCAGCGGGGGACAGGGAGTGAGTTATGGCTACACCTTC.

This clonotype was observed a few times. The chain couples TRBV28 to TRBJ2-3; D remains ambiguous. The CDR3 spans 16 residues. Germline CDR1 MDHEN, CDR2 SYDVKM. Trimming cost V 6 bases and J 0 bases, with 16 bases left between them. CDR3 bases: TGTGCCAGCAGCCTTAGACCCAACCCTAGCACAGATACGCAGTATTTT. This translates into CASSLRPNPSTDTQYF.

This chain connects TRBV29-1 to TRBJ2-7, with TRBD1 matching 7 bases. V gave up 6 bases and J gave up 6 bases; unmatched junction bases: 14. Germline V lookup: CDR1 SQVTM, CDR2 ANQGSEA. The CDR3 is made up of 14 amino acids. The DNA for the CDR3 is TGCAGCGTCCCCCCCGAAACAGGGGACATCGAGCAGTACTTC. Translated, it gives CSVPPETGDIEQYF.

This clonotype was picked up one time. This sequence joins TRBV4-3 and TRBJ1-1; D is perhaps TRBD1 (5 bases). CDR3 length: 13 residues. V lost 2 bases and J 7 bases, leaving 11 bases between the germline ends. Germline CDR1 and CDR2: LGHNA and YSLEER. The CDR3 coding sequence is TGCGCCAGCAGCCAAATTCAGGGTGGTGAAGCTTTCTTT. Protein sequence: CASSQIQGGEAFF.

This clonotype occurred a few times. J is TRBJ2-3 and V is TRBV11-2, with TRBD2 identical over 9 bases. Losses at the gene ends were 5 bases for V and 8 bases for J; bases not matched to a gene: 11. Germline V gene sequence: CDR1 SGHAT, CDR2 FQNNGV. The CDR3 covers 15 residues. The CDR3 sequence: CASSHATSGGRTQYF. CDR3 in DNA: TGTGCCAGCAGCCACGCGACTAGCGGAGGACGTACGCAGTATTTT.

The J gene is TRBJ1-4, the V gene TRBV7-2; D not certain. This CDR3 comprises 15 residues. Germline lookup yields CDR1 SGHTA and CDR2 FQGNSA. V lost 5 bases and J 3 bases, leaving 13 bases between the germline ends. The CDR3 is CASSLDGGPNEKLFF. The CDR3 nucleotides are TGTGCCAGCAGCCTCGATGGAGGACCTAATGAAAAACTGTTTTTT.

The gene calls are TRBV4-1 and TRBJ2-7; D gene uncertain. The CDR3 covers 14 residues. Germline CDR1 MGHRA, CDR2 YSYEKL. The germline V and J ends were trimmed by 0 bases and 6 bases, with 12 bases remaining between them. In DNA form, the CDR3 reads TGCGCCAGCAGCCAAGATGAGGCTAGTATCGAGCAGTACTTC. Amino acid sequence: CASSQDEASIEQYF.

The CDR3 loop reads CASSSSRGSQTQYF. Written as DNA, the CDR3 is TGTGCCAGCAGCTCTAGTCGAGGTTCCCAGACCCAGTACTTC. The chain uses TRBV7-2 and TRBJ2-7; no clear D gene. The J call may be mistaken, given a closer DNA end match to TRBJ2-5. The germline CDR1 and CDR2 sequences are SGHTA and FQGNSA. The CDR3 has 14 residues.

This clonotype turned up a few times. The V and J genes are TRBV7-2 and TRBJ2-1; weak D call: TRBD2 (5 bases). Trimming took off 5 bases at V and 12 bases at J, with 14 bases between the two ends. The CDR3 is 12 amino acids. Germline V lookup: CDR1 SGHTA, CDR2 FQGNSA. The CDR3 region has the DNA TGTGCCAGCAGCGCTCCCCCGGGATGGCAGTTCTTC. This translates into CASSAPPGWQFF.

This clonotype was seen a few times. This sequence joins TRBV6-5 and TRBJ1-2, with TRBD1 as a possible D gene (6 bases). V lost 0 bases, J lost 8 bases, and 19 bases lay in between. CDR1 and CDR2 from the germline V gene are MNHEY and SVGAGI. The CDR3 has 16 residues. The CDR3 reads CASSYSKLIRGQGYTF. The CDR3 DNA reads TGTGCCAGCAGTTACTCGAAATTGATCCGGGGGCAAGGCTACACCTTC.

The chain couples TRBV20-1 to TRBJ2-7; TRBD1 or TRBD2 may be the D gene (5 bases each). Germline CDR1 reads DFQATT; CDR2 reads SNEGSKA (reference sequence). CDR3 length equals 18 residues. V lost 0 bases and J 2 bases, leaving 23 bases between the germline ends. The DNA of the CDR3 is TGCAGTGCTAGAGATCGTGGGGGAAAAACGTCCCAAGCCTACGAGCAGTACTTC. Translation: CSARDRGGKTSQAYEQYF.

The V call is TRBV20-1, the J call TRBJ2-4, with 9 bases identical to TRBD1. CDR1 DFQATT and CDR2 SNEGSKA come from the germline V gene (reference sequence). The CDR3 consists of 14 residues. The ends lost 6 bases at V and 5 bases at J; junction bases unmatched: 8. CDR3 in amino acids: CSAPKGQGENIQYF. The CDR3 nucleotides read TGCAGTGCCCCCAAGGGACAGGGAGAAAACATTCAGTACTTC.

The chain joins TRBV20-1 to TRBJ2-4, with D maybe TRBD1 (5 bases). The tail of the sequence fits TRBJ2-7 better, so the J call may be wrong. The germline CDR1 and CDR2 sequences are DFQATT and SNEGSKA (reference sequence). This CDR3 spans 14 amino acids. As DNA, the CDR3 is TGCAGTGCTAGGGAAAGACAGCTACTACTCGAGCAGTACTTC. As protein: CSARERQLLLEQYF.

In its sample, this clonotype was seen once. Mismatch with germline at one junction end may stem from a read error. The rearrangement joins TRBV25-1 to TRBJ2-1; D call uncertain. The CDR3 extends over 14 amino acids. From germline, CDR1 is MGHDK and CDR2 SYGVNS. The CDR3 here is CAGSVVNSYNEQFF. In nucleotides, the CDR3 is TGTGCCGGCAGTGTTGTAAACTCCTACAATGAGCAGTTCTTC.

Only a few counts were recorded for this clonotype. This rearrangement joins TRBV7-2 to TRBJ2-1, with D hard to call. Near its end, the DNA agrees better with TRBJ2-7, so the J call may be wrong. Germline CDR1 reads SGHTA; CDR2 reads FQGNSA. CDR3 length: 14 amino acids. CDR3 residues: CASSSPVRKYEQYF. CDR3 coding DNA: TGTGCCAGCAGCTCCCCTGTGCGGAAGTACGAGCAGTACTTC.

This clonotype was seen a few times. The rearrangement links TRBV5-6 to TRBJ1-5, with D uncertain. The CDR3 extends over 14 amino acids. Germline loops: CDR1 SGHDT, CDR2 YYEEEE. V was shortened by 0 bases and J by 6 bases, with 10 bases between the two germline ends. The CDR3 DNA sequence: TGTGCCAGCAGCTTGGCCGGGAACGCTCAGCCCCAGCATTTT. It specifies CASSLAGNAQPQHF.

As for this clonotype: The junction does not match germline at one end; this may be a read error. The chain employs TRBV15 and TRBJ2-2; D may be TRBD2 (6 bases). This CDR3 has 12 amino acids. Germline CDR1 is LNHNV and CDR2 is YYDKDF (reference sequence). The CDR3 is CATSRVGGELLF. In nucleotides, the CDR3 is TGTGCCACCAGCAGAGTGGGCGGGGAGCTGTTGTTT. The complete variable domain, with remaining parts taken from reference TRBV15 and TRBJ2-2, reads DAMVIQNPRYQVTQFGKPVTLSCSQTLNHNVMYWYQQKSSQAPKLLFHYYDKDFNNEADTPDNFQSRRPNTSFCFLDIRSPGLGDTAMYLCATSRVGGELLFGEGSRLTVL.

This chain uses TRBV10-3 with TRBJ1-5, with D unresolved. V was trimmed by 2 bases and J by 4 bases, leaving 18 bases between them. Germline V gene sequence: CDR1 ENHRY, CDR2 SYGVKD. There are 17 residues in the CDR3. The CDR3 loop reads CAISERDTPTVNQPQHF. The CDR3 nucleotides are TGTGCCATCAGTGAGAGGGATACCCCAACGGTAAATCAGCCCCAGCATTTT.

The gene calls are TRBV7-2 and TRBJ2-7; possible D gene TRBD1, 6 bases. The CDR3 has 14 residues. Trimming cost V 2 bases and J 6 bases, with 14 bases left between them. Germline V gives CDR1 SGHTA, CDR2 FQGNSA. The CDR3 is CASSLPQGRREQYF. CDR3 DNA sequence: TGTGCCAGCAGCTTACCTCAGGGGCGGCGCGAGCAGTACTTC.

The V call is TRBV5-1, the J call TRBJ1-3; D is possibly TRBD1 (6 bases). Trimming took 6 bases from V and 0 from J, leaving 13 bases between them. Germline lookup yields CDR1 SGHRS and CDR2 YFSETQ. This CDR3 is 15 amino acids long. CDR3 coding DNA: TGCGCCAGCACCTACGACAGGAGCTCTGGAAACACCATATATTTT. It codes for CASTYDRSSGNTIYF. The variable domain in full, completed from reference TRBV5-1 and TRBJ1-3, reads KAGVTQTPRYLIKTRGQQVTLSCSPISGHRSVSWYQQTPGQGLQFLFEYFSETQRNKGNFPGRFSGRQFSNSRSEMNVSTLELGDSALYLCASTYDRSSGNTIYFGEGSWLTVV.

The rearrangement uses TRBV20-1 and TRBJ2-5; 7 bases fit TRBD2. Germline lookup yields CDR1 DFQATT and CDR2 SNEGSKA (reference sequence). Unmatched junction bases numbered 11, after V lost 5 bases and J lost 5 bases. The CDR3 spans 14 residues. In DNA form, the CDR3 reads TGCAGTGCTTCCCGAGCGGGAAAATGGGAGACCCAGTACTTC. This sequence encodes CSASRAGKWETQYF.

The sample holds many counts of this clonotype. The chain uses TRBV29-1 and TRBJ2-5; TRBD2 agrees at 9 bases. CDR1 and CDR2 (germline): SQVTM, ANQGSEA. The CDR3 is 16 amino acids. The junction had 6 bases not matched to a gene; V was cut back by 1 base and J by 0 bases. The CDR3 nucleotides read TGCAGCGTTGAAGCCCTAAGCGGGAGGTACCAAGAGACCCAGTACTTC. Amino acid sequence: CSVEALSGRYQETQYF.

The V call is TRBV20-1, the J call TRBJ1-4; 9 nucleotides align to TRBD1. Germline V gives CDR1 DFQATT, CDR2 SNEGSKA (reference sequence). Trimming took 1 base from V and 16 from J; bases not matched to a gene: 7. This CDR3 is built from 12 residues. The DNA for the CDR3 is TGCAGTGCTAGAGGAGCGGGACAGGGCCCGTTTTTT. This sequence encodes CSARGAGQGPFF.